Each of the 16 T cell receptor beta chains below was sequenced from the same sample in a study of OX40 agonist ivuxolimab in advanced cancers. The method was immunoSEQ multiplex PCR; TCRdb's version includes in-frame clones alone and lacks a portion of them. The data show tens of thousands of clones, roughly three quarters seen once. The sample here was CD4+ or CD8+ T cells sorted from blood, taken in a trial of the OX40 agonist ivuxolimab. These receptors all stem from an adult with an advanced solid tumor such as melanoma, head and neck, liver or kidney cancer.

This rearrangement joins TRBV18 to TRBJ1-1; D ambiguous. V was pared by 3 bases and J by 3 bases, with 14 bases between. Per the germline V gene, CDR1 is KGHSH and CDR2 is LQKENI. This CDR3 region has 15 residues. CDR3: CASSPTVAQYTEAFF. As DNA, the CDR3 is TGTGCCAGCTCACCTACAGTGGCCCAATACACTGAAGCTTTCTTT.

The rearrangement uses TRBV19 and TRBJ2-6; TRBD1 agrees at 8 bases. With 3 bases clipped from V and 3 bases from J, the junction kept 19 bases outside the gene matches. This CDR3 spans 21 amino acids. The germline V gene has CDR1 LNHDA and CDR2 SQIVND (reference sequence). The chain's CDR3 is CASSIWGVAGGFPGGANVLTF. In nucleotides, the CDR3 is TGTGCCAGTAGTATTTGGGGCGTTGCAGGGGGCTTTCCCGGTGGGGCCAACGTCCTGACTTTC.

The rearrangement uses TRBV6-5 and TRBJ1-4, with 7 nucleotides matching TRBD1. The CDR3 consists of 15 residues. With 5 bases clipped from V and 7 bases from J, the junction kept 10 bases outside the gene matches. Looked up from germline, CDR1 is MNHEY and CDR2 is SVGAGI. The CDR3 region is CASSAIQGYGEKLFF. The CDR3, as DNA: TGTGCCAGCAGTGCGATACAGGGGTACGGTGAAAAACTGTTTTTT.

The chain uses TRBV7-2 and TRBJ2-2, with 8 bases matching TRBD1. Germline V gene sequence: CDR1 SGHTA, CDR2 FQGNSA. Losses at the gene ends were 5 bases for V and 4 bases for J; bases not matched to a gene: 9. The CDR3 spans 16 residues. The CDR3 loop is CASSGGTGGFTGELFF. Here the CDR3 DNA reads TGTGCCAGCAGCGGAGGGACAGGAGGGTTCACCGGGGAGCTGTTTTTT. The full variable domain, completed using reference TRBV7-2 and TRBJ2-2, is GAGVSQSPSNKVTEKGKDVELRCDPISGHTALYWYRQSLGQGLEFLIYFQGNSAPDKSGLPSDRFSAERTGGSVSTLTIQRTQQEDSAVYLCASSGGTGGFTGELFFGEGSRLTVL.

J is TRBJ1-2 and V is TRBV28, with a weak D call TRBD1 (6 bases). Deletions cut 7 bases from V and 3 bases from J, with 15 bases between. The CDR3 is made up of 14 amino acids. The germline gives CDR1 MDHEN, CDR2 SYDVKM. The CDR3 nucleotides read TGTGCCAGCAAACTCGGGGGGGCGGACTATGGCTACACCTTC. This sequence encodes CASKLGGADYGYTF.

This clone appeared a single time. V is TRBV5-5 and J is TRBJ2-7, with a tentative D call TRBD2 (5 bases). Germline-derived CDR1 and CDR2 are SGHKS and YYEKEE (reference sequence). The CDR3 covers 15 residues. V was pared by 4 bases and J by 3 bases, with 17 bases between. CDR3 in DNA: TGTGCCAGCAGCCCCAGGACGGGGATGGTCTACGAGCAGTACTTC. Its protein product is CASSPRTGMVYEQYF.

The chain couples TRBV7-2 to TRBJ2-1; D ambiguous. Germline V gene sequence: CDR1 SGHTA, CDR2 FQGNSA. There are 15 residues in the CDR3. V was shortened by 3 bases and J by 0 bases, with 9 bases between the two germline ends. The CDR3 spells CASSLTTGSYNEQFF. The CDR3 DNA reads as TGTGCCAGCAGCTTGACGACGGGCTCCTACAATGAGCAGTTCTTC.

The rearrangement uses TRBV6-5 and TRBJ2-7, with D possibly being TRBD1 (6 bases). Germline V CDR1 and CDR2: MNHEY, SVGAGI. Trimming pared 8 bases from V and 2 bases from J, leaving 16 bases between. This CDR3 is built from 14 residues. CDR3 sequence: CASRRGFSAYEQYF. In nucleotides, the CDR3 is TGTGCCAGCCGCAGGGGATTTTCGGCCTACGAGCAGTACTTC.

This rearrangement joins TRBV30 to TRBJ2-7; D tentatively reads TRBD1 or TRBD2 (5 bases each). CDR3 size: 14 residues. CDR1 is GTSNPN and CDR2 is SVGIG in the germline V gene (reference sequence). Trimming stripped 3 bases from V and 2 bases from J, with 14 bases between. Here the CDR3 DNA reads TGTGCCTGGAGCATGGGGGTTTTCCCCTACGAGCAGTACTTC. As protein: CAWSMGVFPYEQYF.

This chain links TRBV5-1 with TRBJ2-1, with 13 bases that match TRBD2. CDR1 is SGHRS, CDR2 YFSETQ, per germline. This CDR3 is built from 17 residues. V shed 3 bases and J 8 bases; nucleotides not matched to a gene: 11. Here the CDR3 DNA reads TGCGCCAGCAGCTCAAATATACTAGCGGGAGGGCCAGATGAGCAGTTCTTC. It codes for CASSSNILAGGPDEQFF.

The gene calls are TRBV10-2 and TRBJ2-7; 9 bases are shared with TRBD2. V was pared by 7 bases and J by 2 bases, with 9 bases of the junction left unmatched. CDR3 length equals 15 residues. CDR1 and CDR2 (germline): WSHSY, SAAADI. Here the CDR3 reads CASTSAGGGPYEQYF. CDR3 DNA: TGCGCCAGCACCTCGGCGGGGGGGGGTCCCTACGAGCAGTACTTC.

The chain uses TRBV7-9 and TRBJ1-5, with a tentative D call TRBD1 (6 bases). The CDR3 consists of 15 residues. Germline CDR1 is SEHNR and CDR2 is FQNEAQ (reference sequence). Trimming cost V 1 base and J 8 bases, with 15 bases left between them. CDR3 nucleotide sequence: TGTGCCAGCAGCTTAGGGGGGGCAGGGATGGAGCCCCAGCATTTT. It specifies CASSLGGAGMEPQHF. Together with reference TRBV7-9 and TRBJ1-5, the CDR3 gives the full variable domain: DTGVSQNPRHKITKRGQNVTFRCDPISEHNRLYWYRQTLGQGPEFLTYFQNEAQLEKSRLLSDRFSAERPKGSFSTLEIQRTEQGDSAMYLCASSLGGAGMEPQHFGDGTRLSIL.

The chain joins TRBV19 to TRBJ2-3; D is perhaps TRBD2 (5 bases). With 7 bases removed from V and 0 bases from J, the gap between germline ends came to 11 bases. CDR1 and CDR2 (germline): LNHDA, SQIVND (reference sequence). The CDR3 spans 14 residues. The CDR3 loop reads CASKVALSTDTQYF. The CDR3 DNA sequence: TGTGCCAGTAAGGTAGCGCTCAGCACAGATACGCAGTATTTT.

This clone has just one count. V gene TRBV18 combines with J gene TRBJ1-2; D not certain. Germline CDR1 and CDR2: KGHSH and LQKENI. CDR3 length: 15 amino acids. Deletions cut 1 base from V and 0 bases from J, with 9 bases between. CDR3 sequence: CASSPLSPPNYGYTF. The CDR3 coding sequence is TGTGCCAGCTCACCACTAAGTCCGCCTAACTATGGCTACACCTTC.

J is TRBJ1-2 and V is TRBV28, with 7 bases identical to TRBD1. The length of the CDR3 is 15 residues. J lost 8 bases, V lost 6 bases, and 15 bases had no gene match. Per the germline V gene, CDR1 is MDHEN and CDR2 is SYDVKM. As DNA, the CDR3 is TGTGCCAGCAGACCTACGACAGGGTCACGAGGAGGCTACACCTTC. The encoded protein is CASRPTTGSRGGYTF.

The V call is TRBV12-5, the J call TRBJ1-5; D is undetermined. The CDR3 spans 13 residues. The V end was cut by 2 bases, the J end by 7 bases, with 9 bases between. CDR1 and CDR2 (germline): LGHNT, FRNRAP. CDR3 nucleotide sequence: TGTGCTAGTGGTTTGCTATCCCGGCAGCCCCAGCATTTT. This codes for CASGLLSRQPQHF.